This T cell receptor (beta chain) was retrieved from a study of blood T cell repertoires in COVID-19. In the authors' methods: Researchers report that nucleated cell counts were estimated from reference gene primer amplification. Here immunoSEQ multiplex PCR was the method, and the copy in TCRdb shows in-frame clones only, minus some. V and J calls and clone size come straight from that table; D and trimming were deduced from the DNA. The table lists 150,000 or so clones, around 87% of them singletons. Germline CDR1 and CDR2: SNHLY and FYNNEI. V gave up 10 bases and J gave up 7 bases, with 13 bases separating them. The CDR3 sequence is 11 residues long.

The specimen sequenced was peripheral blood. This sequence originates from a middle-aged woman with acute or convalescent COVID-19. V is TRBV2 and J is TRBJ1-1; maybe TRBD1 (6 bases). The CDR3 reads CATSQGNEAFF. CDR3 nucleotides: TGTGCCACCTCACAGGGAAATGAAGCTTTCTTT.